Listed below are T cell receptor beta chains from one sample, sequenced in a study of shared clonotypes between healthy human individuals. Profiling relied on immunoSEQ multiplex PCR, and the TCRdb table lists in-frame clones only, not all of them. The sample records 2 million or so clones, about 95% being singletons. The specimen was naive CD8+ T cells sorted from blood. These receptors all stem from a man aged 18 to 29 in good health. Each CDR3 is given with its conserved first and last residue. Each record gives: CDR3 length, J gene, clone size, D gene, V gene, CDR3 DNA, CDR3 protein. The D gene is left open where the match is weak. Where a row states a size, it is once, few, many or the class of an expanded clone; other rows omit it.

cdr3_length: 14; j_call: TRBJ2-7; clone_size: NA; d_call: TRBD1; v_call: TRBV12-5; cdr3_nt: TGTGCTAGTGGTTTGGGGACAGGGTTCTACGAGCAGTACTTC; cdr3_aa: CASGLGTGFYEQYF
cdr3_length: 17; j_call: TRBJ2-5; clone_size: NA; d_call: TRBD2; v_call: TRBV7-2; cdr3_nt: TGTGCCAGCAGCTCGTGGACTAGCGGGAGGACCCAAGAGACCCAGTACTTC; cdr3_aa: CASSSWTSGRTQETQYF
cdr3_length: 15; j_call: TRBJ1-2; clone_size: NA; d_call: TRBD1; v_call: TRBV7-9; cdr3_nt: TGTGCCAGCAGCGACATCGCCGGGACAGGGGTTGGCTACACCTTC; cdr3_aa: CASSDIAGTGVGYTF
cdr3_length: 18; j_call: TRBJ2-7; clone_size: NA; d_call: TRBD1; v_call: TRBV4-1; cdr3_nt: TGCGCCAGCAGCCAAGAGACGGAGACAGGGATGAGCTCCTACGAGCAGTACTTC; cdr3_aa: CASSQETETGMSSYEQYF
cdr3_length: 13; j_call: TRBJ2-5; clone_size: NA; d_call: NA; v_call: TRBV5-6; cdr3_nt: TGTGCCAGCAGCGGGGGGCACGGAGAGACCCAGTACTTC; cdr3_aa: CASSGGHGETQYF
cdr3_length: 13; j_call: TRBJ2-2; clone_size: NA; d_call: NA; v_call: TRBV19; cdr3_nt: TGTGCCAGTAAAACCGGAGGCACCGGGGAGCTGTTTTTT; cdr3_aa: CASKTGGTGELFF
cdr3_length: 13; j_call: TRBJ1-1; clone_size: NA; d_call: NA; v_call: TRBV27; cdr3_nt: TGTGCCAGCAGTTTATCGACCAGCACTGAAGCTTTCTTT; cdr3_aa: CASSLSTSTEAFF
cdr3_length: 17; j_call: TRBJ2-3; clone_size: once; d_call: TRBD2; v_call: TRBV7-6; cdr3_nt: TGTGCCAGCAGCTTAAACTGGAAAGCGGGGTCAGGGGATACGCAGTATTTT; cdr3_aa: CASSLNWKAGSGDTQYF
cdr3_length: 14; j_call: TRBJ1-2; clone_size: NA; d_call: NA; v_call: TRBV10-3; cdr3_nt: TGTGCCATCAGGGGCGGGCAAATTAACTATGGCTACACCTTC; cdr3_aa: CAIRGGQINYGYTF
cdr3_length: 15; j_call: TRBJ2-3; clone_size: NA; d_call: TRBD2; v_call: TRBV6-4; cdr3_nt: TGTGCCAGCAGTAGGACTAGCGGCCCCCTAGATACGCAGTATTTT; cdr3_aa: CASSRTSGPLDTQYF
cdr3_length: 15; j_call: TRBJ1-2; clone_size: NA; d_call: TRBD1; v_call: TRBV6-6; cdr3_nt: TGTGCCAGCAGTCGGGACAGGGGGCTTTCCTATGGCTACACCTTC; cdr3_aa: CASSRDRGLSYGYTF
cdr3_length: 16; j_call: TRBJ2-1; clone_size: NA; d_call: TRBD1; v_call: TRBV7-9; cdr3_nt: TGTGCCAGCAGCCAAGATCGGTCAGGGGGTTACAATGAGCAGTTCTTC; cdr3_aa: CASSQDRSGGYNEQFF
cdr3_length: 14; j_call: TRBJ1-5; clone_size: NA; d_call: NA; v_call: TRBV30; cdr3_nt: TGTGCCTGGAGAAAAGGGCATAGCAATCAGCCCCAGCATTTT; cdr3_aa: CAWRKGHSNQPQHF
cdr3_length: 15; j_call: TRBJ2-3; clone_size: NA; d_call: NA; v_call: TRBV6-5; cdr3_nt: TGTGCCAGCAGTTACGGGGCGGGGTTCACAGATACGCAGTATTTT; cdr3_aa: CASSYGAGFTDTQYF
cdr3_length: 16; j_call: TRBJ1-6; clone_size: NA; d_call: NA; v_call: TRBV4-1; cdr3_nt: TGCGCCAGCAGCCAAGAGTCAGGAGGGACCAATTCACCCCTCCACTTT; cdr3_aa: CASSQESGGTNSPLHF
cdr3_length: 16; j_call: TRBJ2-7; clone_size: NA; d_call: NA; v_call: TRBV6-5; cdr3_nt: TGTGCCAGCAGTTACTCGACAGGAAGACTTTCCTACGAGCAGTACTTC; cdr3_aa: CASSYSTGRLSYEQYF
cdr3_length: 15; j_call: TRBJ1-1; clone_size: NA; d_call: NA; v_call: TRBV27; cdr3_nt: TGTGCCAGCAGTTTATCCGGGGGGCTGAACACTGAAGCTTTCTTT; cdr3_aa: CASSLSGGLNTEAFF
cdr3_length: 15; j_call: TRBJ2-7; clone_size: NA; d_call: NA; v_call: TRBV4-1; cdr3_nt: TGCGCCAGCAGCCACGCCGGGACTCTCCCTTTCGAGCAGTACTTC; cdr3_aa: CASSHAGTLPFEQYF
cdr3_length: 14; j_call: TRBJ2-7; clone_size: NA; d_call: TRBD1; v_call: TRBV6-1; cdr3_nt: TGTGCCAGCAGTGAGTCGGCAGGGGGCTACGAGCAGTACTTC; cdr3_aa: CASSESAGGYEQYF
cdr3_length: 17; j_call: TRBJ1-3; clone_size: NA; d_call: NA; v_call: TRBV5-7; cdr3_nt: TGTGCCAGCAGCTTGGGAAGCGGGGGCGCGGAAGGAAACACCATATATTTT; cdr3_aa: CASSLGSGGAEGNTIYF
cdr3_length: 15; j_call: TRBJ2-1; clone_size: once; d_call: TRBD2; v_call: TRBV27; cdr3_nt: TGTGCCAGCAGTTTATCGCGGGGGGCGGGGAATGAGCAGTTCTTC; cdr3_aa: CASSLSRGAGNEQFF
cdr3_length: 14; j_call: TRBJ2-7; clone_size: NA; d_call: TRBD2; v_call: TRBV6-5; cdr3_nt: TGTGCCAGCAGTGCCCTAGCGGCGGGGGTCGAGCAGTACTTC; cdr3_aa: CASSALAAGVEQYF
cdr3_length: 15; j_call: TRBJ1-6; clone_size: NA; d_call: NA; v_call: TRBV27; cdr3_nt: TGTGCCAGCAGTTTAGGGGGGGCCTATAATTCACCCCTCCACTTT; cdr3_aa: CASSLGGAYNSPLHF
cdr3_length: 15; j_call: TRBJ1-1; clone_size: NA; d_call: NA; v_call: TRBV27; cdr3_nt: TGTGCCAGCAGTTCCCGCCGGGACGGGAACACTGAAGCTTTCTTT; cdr3_aa: CASSSRRDGNTEAFF
cdr3_length: 16; j_call: TRBJ2-1; clone_size: NA; d_call: NA; v_call: TRBV27; cdr3_nt: TGTGCCAGCTCACCTCGAGAGACTAGCTCCTACAATGAGCAGTTCTTC; cdr3_aa: CASSPRETSSYNEQFF
cdr3_length: 17; j_call: TRBJ2-2; clone_size: NA; d_call: TRBD1; v_call: TRBV19; cdr3_nt: TGTGCCAGTAGTCCCCAATGGGACAGCCAAAACACCGGGGAGCTGTTTTTT; cdr3_aa: CASSPQWDSQNTGELFF
cdr3_length: 15; j_call: TRBJ1-4; clone_size: NA; d_call: NA; v_call: TRBV28; cdr3_nt: TGTGCCAGCAAACCAGGGGAATACGGTAATGAAAAACTGTTTTTT; cdr3_aa: CASKPGEYGNEKLFF
cdr3_length: 16; j_call: TRBJ2-2; clone_size: NA; d_call: NA; v_call: TRBV27; cdr3_nt: TGTGCCAGCAGTTCCCGCACAGGTCGGAACATCGGGGAGCTGTTTTTT; cdr3_aa: CASSSRTGRNIGELFF
cdr3_length: 17; j_call: TRBJ2-5; clone_size: NA; d_call: TRBD2; v_call: TRBV7-8; cdr3_nt: TGTGCCAGCAGCTTAGCGCTAGCGGGGGGCCGGAGGGAGACCCAGTACTTC; cdr3_aa: CASSLALAGGRRETQYF
cdr3_length: 17; j_call: TRBJ2-1; clone_size: NA; d_call: NA; v_call: TRBV7-9; cdr3_nt: TGTGCCAGCAGCCCTTATTTAGCGGACGGCTCCTACAATGAGCAGTTCTTC; cdr3_aa: CASSPYLADGSYNEQFF
cdr3_length: 14; j_call: TRBJ2-7; clone_size: NA; d_call: NA; v_call: TRBV29-1; cdr3_nt: TGCAGCGTTCAAGGGGGAGAGTCAGGCTACGAGCAGTACTTC; cdr3_aa: CSVQGGESGYEQYF
cdr3_length: 15; j_call: TRBJ2-1; clone_size: NA; d_call: TRBD1; v_call: TRBV29-1; cdr3_nt: TGCAGCGCCCTGGGACAGGAGAGCTCCTACAATGAGCAGTTCTTC; cdr3_aa: CSALGQESSYNEQFF
cdr3_length: 14; j_call: TRBJ2-7; clone_size: once; d_call: NA; v_call: TRBV5-6; cdr3_nt: TGTGCCAGCAGCCATTCTGGGCAGATCTACGAGCAGTACTTC; cdr3_aa: CASSHSGQIYEQYF
cdr3_length: 13; j_call: TRBJ2-7; clone_size: few; d_call: NA; v_call: TRBV2; cdr3_nt: TGTGCCAGCAGTGCAGGGGACGGATACGAGCAGTACTTC; cdr3_aa: CASSAGDGYEQYF
cdr3_length: 15; j_call: TRBJ2-7; clone_size: NA; d_call: TRBD2; v_call: TRBV4-3; cdr3_nt: TGCGCCAGCAGCCAAGGGACTAGCGGGGACTACGAGCAGTACTTC; cdr3_aa: CASSQGTSGDYEQYF
cdr3_length: 16; j_call: TRBJ2-7; clone_size: NA; d_call: NA; v_call: TRBV7-2; cdr3_nt: TGTGCCAGCAGCCCCACGGCAGGGTATAGCTCCTACGAGCAGTACTTC; cdr3_aa: CASSPTAGYSSYEQYF
cdr3_length: 15; j_call: TRBJ1-3; clone_size: NA; d_call: NA; v_call: TRBV27; cdr3_nt: TGTGCCAGCAGTCCCAGTTCGTTTACTGGAAACACCATATATTTT; cdr3_aa: CASSPSSFTGNTIYF
cdr3_length: 14; j_call: TRBJ2-5; clone_size: NA; d_call: TRBD1; v_call: TRBV19; cdr3_nt: TGTGCCAGTAGTATACAGGGGGCCTCTAGGACCCAGTACTTC; cdr3_aa: CASSIQGASRTQYF
cdr3_length: 14; j_call: TRBJ1-6; clone_size: NA; d_call: NA; v_call: TRBV27; cdr3_nt: TGTGCCAGCACCTTGGTTGGGGCCAATTCACCCCTCCACTTT; cdr3_aa: CASTLVGANSPLHF
cdr3_length: 17; j_call: TRBJ2-2; clone_size: NA; d_call: TRBD2; v_call: TRBV4-2; cdr3_nt: TGTGCCAGCAGCCAAGATAAGAGCGGGGGGGCCTCCGGGGAGCTGTTTTTT; cdr3_aa: CASSQDKSGGASGELFF
cdr3_length: 16; j_call: TRBJ2-3; clone_size: NA; d_call: NA; v_call: TRBV6-6; cdr3_nt: TGTGCCAGCAGTCACTGGGGGGGCGGGGGCACAGATACGCAGTATTTT; cdr3_aa: CASSHWGGGGTDTQYF
cdr3_length: 15; j_call: TRBJ2-7; clone_size: NA; d_call: TRBD2; v_call: TRBV4-3; cdr3_nt: TGCGCCAGCAGCCAAGAATGGGGGGGATCCTACGAGCAGTACTTC; cdr3_aa: CASSQEWGGSYEQYF
cdr3_length: 15; j_call: TRBJ1-2; clone_size: NA; d_call: TRBD1; v_call: TRBV5-6; cdr3_nt: TGTGCCAGCAGCACAATCACCCAGGGGGCTTGGGGCTACACCTTC; cdr3_aa: CASSTITQGAWGYTF
cdr3_length: 13; j_call: TRBJ2-2; clone_size: NA; d_call: NA; v_call: TRBV11-2; cdr3_nt: TGTGCCAGCAGCTTAGTTGCCACCGGGGAGCTGTTTTTT; cdr3_aa: CASSLVATGELFF
cdr3_length: 16; j_call: TRBJ2-5; clone_size: NA; d_call: TRBD2; v_call: TRBV7-9; cdr3_nt: TGTGCCAGCAGCTCGACTAGCGGGGGCGGCCAAGAGACCCAGTACTTC; cdr3_aa: CASSSTSGGGQETQYF
cdr3_length: 12; j_call: TRBJ2-7; clone_size: NA; d_call: NA; v_call: TRBV7-7; cdr3_nt: TGTGCTAGCAGTACAGGGGAGGGCGAGCAGTACTTC; cdr3_aa: CASSTGEGEQYF
cdr3_length: 15; j_call: TRBJ2-7; clone_size: NA; d_call: TRBD2; v_call: TRBV5-6; cdr3_nt: TGTGCCAGCAGCCCGAGGTCTAGCGGATACTACGAGCAGTACTTC; cdr3_aa: CASSPRSSGYYEQYF
cdr3_length: 15; j_call: TRBJ2-1; clone_size: NA; d_call: TRBD2; v_call: TRBV27; cdr3_nt: TGTGCCAGCAGCAACGGACTAGCGGCATACAATGAGCAGTTCTTC; cdr3_aa: CASSNGLAAYNEQFF
cdr3_length: 14; j_call: TRBJ2-7; clone_size: NA; d_call: NA; v_call: TRBV10-3; cdr3_nt: TGTGCCATCAGTAGGGGGGCGCGAGCCTACGAGCAGTACTTC; cdr3_aa: CAISRGARAYEQYF
cdr3_length: 16; j_call: TRBJ2-7; clone_size: NA; d_call: NA; v_call: TRBV5-4; cdr3_nt: TGTGCCAGCAGCTTAAACGCCGGCCAGGTGGCCTACGAGCAGTACTTC; cdr3_aa: CASSLNAGQVAYEQYF
cdr3_length: 14; j_call: TRBJ1-6; clone_size: NA; d_call: TRBD1; v_call: TRBV9; cdr3_nt: TGTGCCAGCAGCGTAGAGGGGGCCAGTTCACCCCTCCACTTT; cdr3_aa: CASSVEGASSPLHF
cdr3_length: 13; j_call: TRBJ2-3; clone_size: NA; d_call: NA; v_call: TRBV9; cdr3_nt: TGTGCCAGCAGCGTAAGAAGTCTTGATACGCAGTATTTT; cdr3_aa: CASSVRSLDTQYF
cdr3_length: 16; j_call: TRBJ1-6; clone_size: NA; d_call: NA; v_call: TRBV5-4; cdr3_nt: TGTGCCAGCAGCTCCTCGGGCTGGCCCTATAATTCACCCCTCCACTTT; cdr3_aa: CASSSSGWPYNSPLHF
cdr3_length: 15; j_call: TRBJ2-3; clone_size: NA; d_call: TRBD1; v_call: TRBV28; cdr3_nt: TGTGCCAGCAGTTCCGGGACAGTTAGCACAGATACGCAGTATTTT; cdr3_aa: CASSSGTVSTDTQYF
cdr3_length: 16; j_call: TRBJ2-1; clone_size: NA; d_call: TRBD2; v_call: TRBV7-9; cdr3_nt: TGTGCCAGCAGCTTAGTGCTAGCGGGGATCTACAATGAGCAGTTCTTC; cdr3_aa: CASSLVLAGIYNEQFF
cdr3_length: 15; j_call: TRBJ2-1; clone_size: NA; d_call: TRBD2; v_call: TRBV7-8; cdr3_nt: TGTGCCAGCAGCTTAGAGGGAGGGCCTTACAATGAGCAGTTCTTC; cdr3_aa: CASSLEGGPYNEQFF
cdr3_length: 13; j_call: TRBJ2-2; clone_size: NA; d_call: NA; v_call: TRBV11-2; cdr3_nt: TGTGCCAGCAGCTTGACGAACACCGGGGAGCTGTTTTTT; cdr3_aa: CASSLTNTGELFF
cdr3_length: 14; j_call: TRBJ2-7; clone_size: NA; d_call: NA; v_call: TRBV7-2; cdr3_nt: TGTGCCAGCAGCTTAGGCACAGGTCCCCAGGAGCAGTACTTC; cdr3_aa: CASSLGTGPQEQYF
cdr3_length: 15; j_call: TRBJ2-3; clone_size: once; d_call: TRBD1; v_call: TRBV27; cdr3_nt: TGTGCCAGCAAGGAGACGACAGGGGGGACCGGTACGCAGTATTTT; cdr3_aa: CASKETTGGTGTQYF